This T cell receptor (beta chain) was recorded in a study of T cells in Graves' hyperthyroidism and ophthalmopathy. The CDR3 runs 13 residues. The germline V gene encodes CDR1 SEHNR and CDR2 FQNEAQ (reference sequence). Trimming stripped 5 bases from V and 3 bases from J, with 11 bases between. From RNA transcripts, TCR beta CDR3 regions were amplified. HTBI primers were the set used in a first-round RT-PCR of the TCR CDR3. TCRdb fed the multiplex PCR reads into MiXCR, producing one record per CDR3 protein. The sample carries 250,000 to 300,000 distinct CDR3 sequences, roughly an eighth recorded once.

The origin of this receptor is a woman aged 40 to 50 with Graves' hyperthyroidism. The sample taken for sequencing was blood. The V and J genes are TRBV7-9 and TRBJ2-7; possible D gene TRBD1, 6 bases. The DNA of the CDR3 is TGTGCCAGCAGCCGACAGGCCAACTACGAGCAGTACTTC. Translated: CASSRQANYEQYF.